This T cell receptor (beta chain) was found in a study of blood T cell repertoires in COVID-19. About the research overall: Sources were T cells, B-cell-depleted T cells, or PBMCs; the material itself was cDNA or gDNA.

Some clones are missing from TCRdb's copy, which holds only in-frame ones; the method was immunoSEQ multiplex PCR. Among 150,000 to 200,000 clones listed, roughly four fifths were seen once. V lost 5 bases and J lost 5, with 9 bases in between. From germline, CDR1 is LGHDT and CDR2 YNNKEL (reference sequence). The CDR3 consists of 12 residues. The sequence came from a human donor in a cohort sampled during active COVID-19. The sequencing input was peripheral blood. The chain carries TRBV3-1 (or the pseudogene TRBV3-2) and TRBJ2-5; D perhaps matches TRBD2 (5 bases). The DNA for the CDR3 is TGTGCCAGCAGCGGGCCGGGGGAGACCCAGTACTTC. Residues: CASSGPGETQYF.